A selection of T cell receptor beta chains follows, all from one sample in a study of cytomegalovirus exposure and HLA in healthy donors. Assay used: immunoSEQ multiplex PCR; TCRdb lists only in-frame clones, some missing. The table records 150,000 or so clones, 85% of them present only once. The material sequenced was PBMCs. These receptors came from a woman aged 18 to 35 in good health and CMV-seronegative. Both conserved end residues are part of each CDR3. The D gene is left open where the match is weak. Expanded clones are given a class, and other clones once, few, many or no size at all.

TRBV10-1	14	.	TRBJ1-3	.	TGCGCCAGCAGTGTCGACATTGCGGGAAACACCATATATTTT	CASSVDIAGNTIYF
TRBV27	14	.	TRBJ1-4	.	TGTGCCAGCAGTTCAGGGGTGACTAATGAAAAACTGTTTTTT	CASSSGVTNEKLFF
TRBV29-1	13	once	TRBJ2-3	TRBD2	TGCAGCGGTCTCGGGGGGGTACACCCAACGCAGTATTTT	CSGLGGVHPTQYF
TRBV30	14	.	TRBJ2-7	TRBD2	TGTGCCTGGAGGGGAGGGGCTATAACGGACGAGCAGTACTTC	CAWRGGAITDEQYF
TRBV7-3	14	.	TRBJ1-2	.	TGTGCCAGCAGCCCCGCCGGGTGGTCGGCTGGCTACACCTTC	CASSPAGWSAGYTF
TRBV7-2	16	once	TRBJ2-2	TRBD2	TGTGCCAGCAGCCCTAGGACTAGCGGAAACACCGGGGAGCTGTTTTTT	CASSPRTSGNTGELFF
TRBV19	16	.	TRBJ2-7	.	TGTGCCAGTAGTCCTTACTTTTGGACAGCCCCCTACGAGCAGTACTTC	CASSPYFWTAPYEQYF
TRBV18	17	.	TRBJ2-1	TRBD2	TGTGCCAGCTCACCTGTGGTAGCGGGGGGATCTAGGGATGAGCAGTTCTTC	CASSPVVAGGSRDEQFF
TRBV7-8	13	.	TRBJ2-7	.	TGTGCCAGCAGCTTTGACAGACTCTACGAGCAGTACTTC	CASSFDRLYEQYF
TRBV18	16	.	TRBJ1-5	TRBD1	TGTGCCAGCTCACCTGCCGGGACAGGGAACTATCAGCCCCAGCATTTT	CASSPAGTGNYQPQHF
TRBV29-1	11	.	TRBJ2-7	.	TGCAGCGGACAGGTTTCCGACGAGCAGTACTTC	CSGQVSDEQYF
TRBV28	10	once	TRBJ2-7	.	TGTTCTACAGGGTTAAGGGAGCAGTACTTC	CSTGLREQYF
TRBV6-5	13	.	TRBJ2-5	TRBD1	TGTGCCAGCAGTTTTGACAGGGAAGAGACCCAGTACTTC	CASSFDREETQYF
TRBV5-1	14	few	TRBJ2-7	.	TGCGCCAGCAGCTTGGCCCCGGACACTGACGAGCAGTACTTC	CASSLAPDTDEQYF
TRBV6-1	14	.	TRBJ1-4	.	TGTGCCAGCGGCTTAACCGGGGCTAATGAAAAACTGTTTTTT	CASGLTGANEKLFF
TRBV15	15	.	TRBJ2-7	TRBD1	TGTGCCACCAGCTTATCGCCAAACAGGGGCTCCGAGCAGTACTTC	CATSLSPNRGSEQYF
TRBV6-5	12	.	TRBJ2-7	.	TGTGCCAGCAGTTATCCAGGTCACGAGCAGTACTTC	CASSYPGHEQYF
TRBV28	15	.	TRBJ2-3	TRBD1	TGTGCCAGCAGGTACCGGGACAGCTCAACGGATACGCAGTATTTT	CASRYRDSSTDTQYF
TRBV5-4	14	once	TRBJ1-3	.	TGTGCCAGCAGCTCGGACATGACGGGAAACACCATATATTTT	CASSSDMTGNTIYF
TRBV20-1	11	.	TRBJ2-5	.	TGCAGTGCTAGAGATCTTGAGGCCCAGTACTTC	CSARDLEAQYF
TRBV6-5	14	few	TRBJ1-2	.	TGTGCCAGCAGTTACTCGGTGGGACTATATGGCTACACCTTC	CASSYSVGLYGYTF
TRBV5-1	17	.	TRBJ1-3	.	TGCGCCAGCAGCTTGGACGTTAGGGGGTCCTCCTGGGACACCATATATTTT	CASSLDVRGSSWDTIYF
TRBV4-3	14	.	TRBJ2-1	.	TGCGCCAGCAGCCCTACAACAGGGTTCAATGAGCAGTTCTTC	CASSPTTGFNEQFF
TRBV28	15	.	TRBJ1-2	TRBD1	TGTGCCAGCAGTTTTTCGACAGGGGCTAACTATGGCTACACCTTC	CASSFSTGANYGYTF
TRBV28	15	.	TRBJ1-2	TRBD1	TGTGCCAGCAGTCAATCGGGACAGGGGGCGAGCGGCTACACCTTC	CASSQSGQGASGYTF
TRBV4-2	14	.	TRBJ2-3	.	TGTGCCAGCAGCATCCGGGACTCCACAGATACGCAGTATTTT	CASSIRDSTDTQYF
TRBV28	14	.	TRBJ2-7	.	TGTGCCAGCAGTTTGGCAGACCCGCGGGGAGAGCAGTACTTC	CASSLADPRGEQYF
TRBV10-3	13	.	TRBJ2-1	TRBD1	TGTGCCATCAGTAGGGGACAGTACAATGAGCAGTTCTTC	CAISRGQYNEQFF
TRBV19	14	.	TRBJ2-5	TRBD2	TGTGCCAGTAGTATGGTACTAGCGGGCGGGACCCAGTACTTC	CASSMVLAGGTQYF
TRBV6-5	13	.	TRBJ2-4	.	TGTGCCACCTCTCGGGAGCCCAAAAACATTCAGTACTTC	CATSREPKNIQYF
TRBV30	16	.	TRBJ1-2	.	TGTGCCTGGAGTGCCGCGGGACGGGTCGGAAACTATGGCTACACCTTC	CAWSAAGRVGNYGYTF
TRBV10-1	16	.	TRBJ2-7	TRBD1	TGCGCCAGCAGTGAGGTTGGACAGGACCCTTATCGGGAGCAGTACTTC	CASSEVGQDPYREQYF
TRBV7-8	17	once	TRBJ2-5	TRBD2	TGTGCCAGCAGCTTAGGGCGGGAGGGCCAGATACGAGAGACCCAGTACTTC	CASSLGREGQIRETQYF
TRBV5-4	12	.	TRBJ1-5	.	TGTGCCAGCAGCCTAGGGGATCAGCCCCAGCATTTT	CASSLGDQPQHF
TRBV30	14	.	TRBJ1-1	TRBD1	TGTGCCTTAACCTCGGGACAGGGGAACACTGAAGCTTTCTTT	CALTSGQGNTEAFF
TRBV29-1	14	.	TRBJ1-2	TRBD1	TGCAGCGTTGCTACAGGGGCGTCCGGCTATGGCTACACCTTC	CSVATGASGYGYTF